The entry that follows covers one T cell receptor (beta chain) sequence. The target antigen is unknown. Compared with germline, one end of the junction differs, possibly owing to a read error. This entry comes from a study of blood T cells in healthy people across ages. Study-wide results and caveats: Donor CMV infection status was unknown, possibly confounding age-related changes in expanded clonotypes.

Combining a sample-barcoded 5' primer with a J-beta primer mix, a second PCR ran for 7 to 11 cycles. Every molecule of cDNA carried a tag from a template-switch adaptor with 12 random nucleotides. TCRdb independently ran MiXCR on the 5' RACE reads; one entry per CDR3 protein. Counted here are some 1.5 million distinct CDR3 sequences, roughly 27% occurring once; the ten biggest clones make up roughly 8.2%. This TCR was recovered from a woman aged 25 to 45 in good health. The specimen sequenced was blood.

CDR3 region: CASNHRRARGNNEQFF. CDR3 coding DNA: TGTGCCAGCAACCACCGTCGGGCGCGGGGGAACAATGAACAGTTCTTC. J is TRBJ2-1 and V is TRBV7-3; TRBD2 aligns across 7 bases. The CDR3 consists of 16 residues. Germline lookup yields CDR1 SGHTA and CDR2 FQGTGA.